This T cell receptor (beta chain) was recovered during a study of T-cell memory formation after mild COVID-19. TCRdb independently ran MiXCR on the 5' RACE reads; one entry per CDR3 protein. The sample includes hundreds of thousands of distinct CDR3 sequences, 20% to 30% seen only once; the top ten take around 13%. Broader study findings: Whereas later expanders leaned CD4+, clones contracting day 15 to 85 showed a balanced CD4/CD8 makeup.

CDR3 size: 15 residues. Trimming took off 6 bases at V and 5 bases at J, with 19 bases between the two ends. This clonotype has more than one count but fewer than ten. Its antigen is unidentified. The rearrangement uses TRBV12-3 or TRBV12-4 and TRBJ1-1; weak D call: TRBD1 (6 bases). The sequenced material came from PBMCs or a T cell subset sorted from them (not recorded which). The origin of this receptor is an adult woman who had mild COVID-19 (a few samples of this study predate the infection). Cell type and time point are not known. The CDR3 region is CASSPAGAAGTEAFF. The DNA of the CDR3 is TGTGCCAGCAGCCCCGCAGGGGCCGCGGGTACTGAAGCTTTCTTT.